The 20 T cell receptor beta chains below come from one sample, sequenced in a study of blood T cell repertoires in COVID-19 (dated by TCRdb to 2019 to 2021). Library creation used the immunoSEQ multiplex PCR assay. The table was pulled from immuneACCESS by TCRdb, which kept in-frame rearrangements only. Such tables lose some clones; where checked, under half of the loss comes from unresolved V genes, and the rest has no known cause. The sample includes roughly 230,000 clones, with approximately 80% observed a single time. Of the sample, around 7% falls within the top ten clones. Material for sequencing was peripheral blood. Receptors were obtained from a woman aged 45-60 years with acute or convalescent COVID-19.

This chain links TRBV7-2 with TRBJ1-4, with TRBD1 identical over 9 bases. After removal of 4 bases from V and 8 bases from J, the junction contained 5 bases not matched to a gene. Per the germline V gene, CDR1 is SGHTA and CDR2 is FQGNSA. This CDR3 region has 14 residues. The CDR3 loop is CASSYPGTGEKLFF. In DNA, the CDR3 is TGTGCCAGCAGCTACCCTGGGACAGGGGAAAAACTGTTTTTT.

With regard to this clone: Other DNA variants within this sample encode the same CDR3. The gene calls are TRBV3-1 (or the pseudogene TRBV3-2) and TRBJ2-7; perhaps TRBD1 as D (5 bases). This CDR3 region has 13 residues. The germline V gene has CDR1 LGHDT and CDR2 YNNKEL (reference sequence). V was trimmed by 1 base and J by 7 bases, leaving 11 bases between them. The chain's CDR3 is CASSQGRGGEQYF. The DNA of the CDR3 is TGTGCCAGCAGCCAAGGAAGGGGTGGTGAGCAGTACTTC.

J is TRBJ2-3 and V is TRBV4-3; D perhaps matches TRBD2 (6 bases). Trimming shortened V by 0 bases and J by 0 bases, and 13 bases separated the two germline ends. This CDR3 comprises 17 residues. The germline gives CDR1 LGHNA, CDR2 YSLEER. The CDR3 loop reads CASSQDLGGASTDTQYF. CDR3 nucleotides: TGCGCCAGCAGCCAAGATCTGGGCGGGGCTAGCACAGATACGCAGTATTTT.

The CDR3 here is CASSPGLAGGSTDTQYF. The CDR3 DNA reads as TGTGCCAGTAGTCCGGGACTAGCGGGAGGGAGCACAGATACGCAGTATTTT. The chain carries TRBV19 and TRBJ2-3; 16 bases are shared with TRBD2. CDR1 and CDR2 (germline): LNHDA, SQIVND (reference sequence). Germline trimming cut 5 bases from V and 0 bases from J; bases unmatched to any gene: 2. CDR3 length equals 17 residues.

This sequence joins TRBV30 and TRBJ2-2, with D possibly being TRBD1 (6 bases). Germline CDR1 GTSNPN, CDR2 SVGIG (reference sequence). V was shortened by 1 base and J by 6 bases, with 12 bases between the two germline ends. The CDR3 is made up of 14 amino acids. CDR3 region: CAWSGGGEAGELFF. CDR3 sequence (DNA): TGTGCCTGGAGTGGAGGGGGTGAGGCCGGGGAGCTGTTTTTT.

The chain joins TRBV10-3 to TRBJ2-3; D is perhaps TRBD2 (6 bases). CDR3 length equals 14 residues. Germline V gene sequence: CDR1 ENHRY, CDR2 SYGVKD. The germline V and J ends were trimmed by 2 bases and 5 bases, with 11 bases remaining between them. In nucleotides, the CDR3 is TGTGCCATCAGTGAGGGAGGGACCGGAGATACGCAGTATTTT. Encoded protein: CAISEGGTGDTQYF.

The rearrangement uses TRBV6-1 and TRBJ2-4, with a weak D call TRBD2 (5 bases). The CDR3 length is 15 residues. Germline loops: CDR1 MNHNS, CDR2 SASEGT. Trimming took 1 base from V and 2 from J, leaving 9 bases between them. The DNA of the CDR3 is TGTGCCAGCAGTGAAGAGAGGGCAACCAAAAACATTCAGTACTTC. Encoded protein: CASSEERATKNIQYF.

This chain joins TRBV30 and TRBJ1-5; TRBD1 might be the D (5 bases). Germline lookup yields CDR1 GTSNPN and CDR2 SVGIG (reference sequence). This CDR3 has 15 residues. Trimming removed 0 bases from V and 1 base from J, with 10 bases in between. The CDR3 region is CAWSVRGGSNQPQHF. DNA of the CDR3: TGTGCCTGGAGTGTACGTGGGGGGAGCAATCAGCCCCAGCATTTT.

The chain links TRBV27 to TRBJ2-2; the D gene is possibly TRBD2 (7 bases). The germline gives CDR1 MNHEY, CDR2 SMNVEV (reference sequence). The V end was cut by 3 bases, the J end by 7 bases, with 15 bases between. The CDR3 totals 15 residues. The CDR3 is CASSFLSGGVGELFF. CDR3 in DNA: TGTGCCAGCAGTTTTTTGTCGGGGGGCGTCGGGGAGCTGTTTTTT.

The gene calls are TRBV3-1 (or the pseudogene TRBV3-2) and TRBJ2-7; 9 bases are a match to TRBD1. Germline CDR1 reads LGHDT; CDR2 reads YNNKEL (reference sequence). V lost 1 base to trimming and J lost 1 base; unmatched junction nucleotides: 11. This CDR3 spans 18 amino acids. CDR3 in DNA: TGTGCCAGCAGCCAAGGTAGGTTAGGGACAGGGATTTCCTACGAGCAGTACTTC. Its translation is CASSQGRLGTGISYEQYF.

The chain couples TRBV2 to TRBJ2-5; TRBD1 matches at 7 bases. Germline CDR1 SNHLY, CDR2 FYNNEI. CDR3 length: 14 amino acids. V was clipped by 8 bases and J by 5 bases; unmatched bases: 11. The CDR3 sequence is CASHTGTVFETQYF. The DNA for the CDR3 is TGTGCCAGCCATACCGGGACAGTTTTCGAGACCCAGTACTTC. The variable domain in full, completed from reference TRBV2 and TRBJ2-5, reads EPEVTQTPSHQVTQMGQEVILRCVPISNHLYFYWYRQILGQKVEFLVSFYNNEISEKSEIFDDQFSVERPDGSNFTLKIRSTKLEDSAMYFCASHTGTVFETQYFGPGTRLLVL.

The J gene is TRBJ1-5, the V gene TRBV5-6; TRBD1 might be the D (5 bases). CDR1 is SGHDT and CDR2 is YYEEEE in the germline V gene. Trimming left V 3 bases short and J 5 bases short, with 15 bases between. This CDR3 is built from 15 residues. This CDR3 is CASSYSGTYDQPQHF. DNA of the CDR3: TGTGCCAGCAGCTACTCAGGGACTTACGATCAGCCCCAGCATTTT.

The chain has TRBV5-1 and TRBJ2-5, with a weak D call TRBD2 (7 bases). The CDR3 covers 14 residues. The V end lost 6 bases, the J end lost 2 bases, and 14 bases lay between the germline ends. Per the germline V gene, CDR1 is SGHRS and CDR2 is YFSETQ. The CDR3 reads CASIGGGPQETQYF. DNA of the CDR3: TGCGCCAGCATAGGGGGGGGACCTCAAGAGACCCAGTACTTC.

The rearrangement links TRBV20-1 to TRBJ1-1; D perhaps matches TRBD1 (6 bases). This CDR3 is 11 amino acids long. CDR1 is DFQATT, CDR2 SNEGSKA, per germline (reference sequence). The V and J ends lost 8 bases and 1 base respectively, with 8 bases between them. DNA for the CDR3: TGCAGTACAGGGTCGAACACTGAAGCTTTCTTT. Translation gives CSTGSNTEAFF.

This chain uses TRBV3-1 (or the pseudogene TRBV3-2) with TRBJ1-1; no firm D call. There are 14 residues in the CDR3. Germline values: CDR1 LGHDT, CDR2 YNNKEL (reference sequence). Trimming removed 5 bases at V and 1 base at J, with 11 bases between. The CDR3 loop reads CASSSAGANTEAFF. For the CDR3, the DNA is TGTGCCAGCAGCTCTGCAGGCGCGAACACTGAAGCTTTCTTT.

The chain employs TRBV7-2 and TRBJ1-1; D is unclear. The CDR3 extends over 14 amino acids. V was shortened by 2 bases and J by 0 bases, with 7 bases between the two germline ends. Looked up from germline, CDR1 is SGHTA and CDR2 is FQGNSA. The CDR3 sequence is CASSLNRMNTEAFF. The CDR3 region has the DNA TGTGCCAGCAGCTTAAACAGAATGAACACTGAAGCTTTCTTT.

The chain is built from TRBV11-3 and TRBJ1-6, with TRBD1 matching 7 bases. V trimming: 5 bases; J trimming: 6 bases; junction bases outside the gene matches: 7. In germline, CDR1 is SGHNT, CDR2 YENEEA. CDR3 length equals 15 residues. The CDR3 DNA reads as TGTGCCAGCAGCAAAACTAGACAGGGTAATTCACCCCTCCACTTT. Protein product: CASSKTRQGNSPLHF.

This chain connects TRBV6-5 to TRBJ1-2; 7 bases fit TRBD1. Trimming took 7 bases from V and 4 from J; bases not matched to a gene: 6. Germline V CDR1 and CDR2: MNHEY, SVGAGI. This CDR3 has 13 residues. In nucleotides, the CDR3 is TGTGCCAGCATCAAAGCAGGGGGCTATGGCTACACCTTC. As protein: CASIKAGGYGYTF.

The chain uses TRBV18 and TRBJ2-7; D not certain. Germline V gives CDR1 KGHSH, CDR2 LQKENI. The V end lost 2 bases, the J end lost 0 bases, and 8 bases lay between the germline ends. This CDR3 is 14 amino acids long. The DNA of the CDR3 is TGTGCCAGCTCACCAGATTTGAGCTCCTACGAGCAGTACTTC. Translation gives CASSPDLSSYEQYF.

The chain uses TRBV4-3 and TRBJ2-1; D perhaps matches TRBD2 (6 bases). Germline V gives CDR1 LGHNA, CDR2 YSLEER. The CDR3 extends over 15 amino acids. With 0 bases removed from V and 4 bases from J, the gap between germline ends came to 10 bases. CDR3 sequence: CASSQDRGGYNEQFF. The CDR3 coding sequence is TGCGCCAGCAGCCAAGATCGGGGAGGTTACAATGAGCAGTTCTTC.